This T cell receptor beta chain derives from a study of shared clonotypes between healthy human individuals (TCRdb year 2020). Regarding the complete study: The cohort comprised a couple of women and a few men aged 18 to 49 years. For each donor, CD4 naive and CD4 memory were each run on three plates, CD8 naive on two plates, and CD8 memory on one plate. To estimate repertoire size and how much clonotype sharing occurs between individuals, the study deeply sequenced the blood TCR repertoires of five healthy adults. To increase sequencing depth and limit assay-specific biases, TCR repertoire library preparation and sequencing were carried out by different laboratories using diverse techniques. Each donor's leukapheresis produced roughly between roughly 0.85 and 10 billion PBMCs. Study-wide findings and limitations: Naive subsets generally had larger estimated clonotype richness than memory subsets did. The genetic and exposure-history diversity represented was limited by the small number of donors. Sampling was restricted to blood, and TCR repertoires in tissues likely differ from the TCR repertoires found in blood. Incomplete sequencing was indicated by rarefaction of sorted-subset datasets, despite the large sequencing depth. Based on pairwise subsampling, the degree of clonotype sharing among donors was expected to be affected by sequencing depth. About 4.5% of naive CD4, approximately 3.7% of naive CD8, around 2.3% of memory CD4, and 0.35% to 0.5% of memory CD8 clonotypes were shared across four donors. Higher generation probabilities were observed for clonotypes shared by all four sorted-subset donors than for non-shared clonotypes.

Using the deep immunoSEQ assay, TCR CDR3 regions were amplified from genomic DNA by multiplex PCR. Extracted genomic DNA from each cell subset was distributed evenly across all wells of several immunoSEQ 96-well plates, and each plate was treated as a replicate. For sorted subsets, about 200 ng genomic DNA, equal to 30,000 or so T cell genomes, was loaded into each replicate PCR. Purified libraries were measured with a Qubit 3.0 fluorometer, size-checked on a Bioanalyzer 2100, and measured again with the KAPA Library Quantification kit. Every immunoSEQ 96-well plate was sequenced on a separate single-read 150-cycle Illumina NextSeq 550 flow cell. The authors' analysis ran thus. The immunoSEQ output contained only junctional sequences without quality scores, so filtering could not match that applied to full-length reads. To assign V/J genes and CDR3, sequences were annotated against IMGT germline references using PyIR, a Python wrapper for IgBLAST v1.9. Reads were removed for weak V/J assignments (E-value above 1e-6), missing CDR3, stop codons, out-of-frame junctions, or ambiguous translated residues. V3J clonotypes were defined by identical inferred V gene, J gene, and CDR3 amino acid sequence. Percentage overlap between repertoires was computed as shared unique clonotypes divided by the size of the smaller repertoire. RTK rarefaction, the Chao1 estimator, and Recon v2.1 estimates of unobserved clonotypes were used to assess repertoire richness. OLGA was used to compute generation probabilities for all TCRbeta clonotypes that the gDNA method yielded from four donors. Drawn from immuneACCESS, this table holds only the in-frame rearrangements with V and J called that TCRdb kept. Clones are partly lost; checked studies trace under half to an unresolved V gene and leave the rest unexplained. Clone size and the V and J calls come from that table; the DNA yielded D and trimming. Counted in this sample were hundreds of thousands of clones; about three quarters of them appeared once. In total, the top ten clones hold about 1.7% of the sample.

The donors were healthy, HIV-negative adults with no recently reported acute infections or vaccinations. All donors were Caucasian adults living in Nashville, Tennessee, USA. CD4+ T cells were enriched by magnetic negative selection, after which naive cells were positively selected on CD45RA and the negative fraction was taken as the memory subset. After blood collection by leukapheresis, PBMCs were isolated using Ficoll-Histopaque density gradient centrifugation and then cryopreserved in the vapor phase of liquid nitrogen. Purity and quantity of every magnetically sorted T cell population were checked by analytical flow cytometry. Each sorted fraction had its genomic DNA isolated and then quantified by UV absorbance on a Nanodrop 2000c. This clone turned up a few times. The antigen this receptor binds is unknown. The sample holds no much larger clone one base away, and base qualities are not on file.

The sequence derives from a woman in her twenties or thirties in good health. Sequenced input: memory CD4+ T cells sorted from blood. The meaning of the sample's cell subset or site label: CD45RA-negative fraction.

The DNA reads as follows: TGTGCCAGCAGTGATGAGGGGGCGCTCACCTCTGGAAACACCATATATTTT. Its protein reads: CASSDEGALTSGNTIYF. The chain is made from TRBV25-1 and TRBJ1-3; the central 7 bases match TRBD1. The germline V gene encodes CDR1 MGHDK and CDR2 SYGVNS. The CDR3 measures 17 amino acids from cysteine to phenylalanine. The entry retains the CDR3 DNA only, 51 bases that are in frame from base 1. V loses 3 bases at its end and J loses 0 bases; junction bases beyond the gene matches: 8.